These 11 T cell receptor beta chains originate from one sample sequenced in a study of Ad26.COV2.S vaccination and SARS-CoV-2 variants. Indicated treatment: about 20 received Ad26.COV2.S at low or high dose, single or two shots; a few received placebo; per-sample allocation not given. Sampling was performed 63 days after the first vaccine or placebo injection. Clones were sequenced by immunoSEQ multiplex PCR, and TCRdb holds only the in-frame ones, with some missing. The table has around 400,000 clones, over 75% seen once. This specimen consisted of peripheral blood, obtained in a trial of Ad26.COV2.S vaccine versus placebo. These receptors originate from a person between 18 and 65 years old who received the Ad26.COV2.S COVID-19 vaccine or a placebo.

The CDR3 is CASSVSQGSYYNEQFF. The CDR3, as DNA: TGTGCCAGCAGCGTCTCCCAGGGTTCCTATTACAATGAGCAGTTCTTC. The chain links TRBV9 to TRBJ2-1, with a possible D match to TRBD1 (5 bases). Germline CDR1 SGDLS, CDR2 YYNGEE. The length of the CDR3 is 16 residues. V lost 2 bases to trimming and J lost 4 bases, with 16 bases between them. The entire variable domain, with the rest obtained from reference TRBV9 and TRBJ2-1, is as follows: DSGVTQTPKHLITATGQRVTLRCSPRSGDLSVYWYQQSLDQGLQFLIQYYNGEERAKGNILERFSAQQFPDLHSELNLSSLELGDSALYFCASSVSQGSYYNEQFFGPGTRLTVL.

The V gene is TRBV19, the J gene TRBJ1-1; tentative D call: TRBD1 (6 bases). Germline V lookup: CDR1 LNHDA, CDR2 SQIVND (reference sequence). Trimming removed 4 bases from V and 1 base from J, with 19 bases in between. This CDR3 has 17 residues. Written as DNA, the CDR3 is TGTGCCAGTAGTAGCGACCTGGACAGCATGAAGAACACTGAAGCTTTCTTT. Translation: CASSSDLDSMKNTEAFF.

The CDR3 spells CASRLRDLAGVGTYEQYF. CDR3 DNA: TGTGCAAGTCGCTTACGCGATCTAGCGGGAGTCGGGACCTACGAGCAGTACTTC. This rearrangement joins TRBV12-2 to TRBJ2-7; the listed D gene, TRBD2, was not tested against the DNA. TRBV12-2 is a documented pseudogene. This CDR3 contains 18 residues.

This clone came up once. The chain carries TRBV10-3 and TRBJ2-2; D not certain. The V gene's germline CDR1 is ENHRY and CDR2 SYGVKD. The CDR3 is made up of 14 amino acids. Trimming left V 3 bases short and J 0 bases short, with 5 bases between. The CDR3 DNA sequence: TGTGCCATCAGTGAAAGGGCGAACACCGGGGAGCTGTTTTTT. Encoded protein: CAISERANTGELFF.

The chain links TRBV20-1 to TRBJ1-5; D is ambiguous. Germline values: CDR1 DFQATT, CDR2 SNEGSKA (reference sequence). The V gene lost 3 bases and the J gene lost 0 bases, with 9 bases spanning the gap. The CDR3 length is 14 residues. The CDR3 protein is CSASFRYSNQPQHF. CDR3 in DNA: TGCAGTGCTAGTTTCAGATATAGCAATCAGCCCCAGCATTTT.

This chain uses TRBV7-9 with TRBJ2-3; no firm D call. Germline CDR1 and CDR2: SEHNR and FQNEAQ (reference sequence). V was pared by 5 bases and J by 6 bases, with 9 bases between. CDR3 length: 12 residues. The CDR3 DNA reads TGTGCCAGCAGCCCGACCTCGGATACGCAGTATTTT. This translates into CASSPTSDTQYF.

V usage is TRBV7-2 and J usage is TRBJ1-2; D is perhaps TRBD1 (5 bases). CDR1 is SGHTA, CDR2 FQGNSA, per germline. This CDR3 is 15 amino acids long. Trimming pared 5 bases from V and 4 bases from J, leaving 17 bases between. The CDR3 loop reads CASSMTGGKGYGYTF. Here the CDR3 DNA reads TGTGCCAGCAGCATGACCGGGGGAAAAGGCTATGGCTACACCTTC.

This clone was observed a single time. The chain recombines TRBV23-1 with TRBJ2-4; 11 bases are shared with TRBD1. Being an ORF, TRBV23-1 has a function that is uncertain. The CDR3 is 14 residues long. The V and J ends lost 4 bases and 6 bases, in that order; junction bases with no gene match: 2. The CDR3 region is CASSRDRGANIQYF. In nucleotides, the CDR3 is TGCGCCAGCAGTCGGGACAGGGGGGCAAACATTCAGTACTTC.

This chain links TRBV18 with TRBJ1-2, with TRBD1 identical over 7 bases. The CDR3 has 15 amino acids. Germline V CDR1 and CDR2: KGHSH, LQKENI. The ends lost 2 bases at V and 3 bases at J; junction bases unmatched: 6. The CDR3 sequence is CASSPFPRGDYGYTF. CDR3 DNA sequence: TGTGCCAGCTCACCATTCCCCAGGGGGGACTATGGCTACACCTTC.

The rearrangement links TRBV5-4 to TRBJ2-2; D is possibly TRBD2 (5 bases). This CDR3 spans 15 amino acids. Germline-derived CDR1 and CDR2 are SGHNT and YYREEE (reference sequence). V was cut by 1 base and J by 2 bases, with 9 bases left in between. CDR3 sequence: CASSLRTPNTGELFF. DNA for the CDR3: TGTGCCAGCAGCTTGAGGACTCCTAACACCGGGGAGCTGTTTTTT.

The rearrangement links TRBV4-3 to TRBJ2-1, with a possible D match to TRBD2 (5 bases). Germline assignment: CDR1 LGHNA and CDR2 YSLEER. CDR3 size: 18 residues. Trimming took off 0 bases at V and 3 bases at J, with 18 bases between the two ends. CDR3 in DNA: TGCGCCAGCAGCCAAGATCGATCCACTAGTCCTCTCTACAATGAGCAGTTCTTC. Amino acid sequence: CASSQDRSTSPLYNEQFF.